Below are 10 T cell receptor beta chains sequenced from a single sample in a study of blood T cell repertoires in COVID-19. Produced via immunoSEQ multiplex PCR; TCRdb's table is partial and in-frame only. The sample contains around 300,000 clones, 70% to 90% of which appear only once. Sequencing used peripheral blood. These receptors originate from a woman in her seventies with acute or convalescent COVID-19.

The chain uses TRBV5-1 and TRBJ2-3, with 7 bases matching TRBD2. V was pared by 4 bases and J by 2 bases, with 4 bases of the junction left unmatched. This CDR3 has 14 amino acids. The V gene's germline CDR1 is SGHRS and CDR2 YFSETQ. CDR3: CASSRGDHTDTQYF. For the CDR3, the DNA is TGCGCCAGCAGCCGGGGGGATCACACAGATACGCAGTATTTT.

CDR3 DNA sequence: TGTGCCAGCAGCCTGAGGGGAGGCTTGGAGACCCAGTACTTC. The encoded protein is CASSLRGGLETQYF. The chain joins TRBV5-4 to TRBJ2-5; a weak D match, TRBD2 (6 bases). Germline CDR1 is SGHNT and CDR2 is YYREEE (reference sequence). This CDR3 contains 14 residues. V lost 4 bases and J lost 5, with 15 bases in between.

V is TRBV9 and J is TRBJ2-1; the match to TRBD2 covers 11 bases. Trimming removed 0 bases from V and 0 bases from J; junction bases left unmatched: 8. This CDR3 has 19 residues. The germline gives CDR1 SGDLS, CDR2 YYNGEE. The CDR3 loop reads CASSVDRLAGGSSYNEQFF. The CDR3 DNA follows: TGTGCCAGCAGCGTAGACAGGCTAGCGGGGGGTAGCTCCTACAATGAGCAGTTCTTC.

The chain employs TRBV29-1 and TRBJ1-2; 7 nucleotides align to TRBD1. Germline V CDR1 and CDR2: SQVTM, ANQGSEA. CDR3 length: 16 amino acids. V gave up 7 bases and J gave up 5 bases; unmatched junction bases: 19. CDR3 residues: CSASTPGTVRGYGYTF. CDR3 nucleotide sequence: TGCAGCGCCTCCACTCCTGGGACAGTAAGAGGGTATGGCTACACCTTC.

V gene TRBV18 combines with J gene TRBJ1-5; possible D gene TRBD1, 5 bases. The CDR3 spans 15 residues. V was pared by 5 bases and J by 5 bases, with 16 bases between. In germline, CDR1 is KGHSH, CDR2 LQKENI. In nucleotides, the CDR3 is TGTGCCAGCTCATCCGGGGGAAATCGCGATCAGCCCCAGCATTTT. The encoded protein is CASSSGGNRDQPQHF.

The rearrangement links TRBV19 to TRBJ1-1; D is undetermined. The V gene's germline CDR1 is LNHDA and CDR2 SQIVND (reference sequence). Deletions cut 10 bases from V and 5 bases from J, with 8 bases between. The CDR3 covers 10 residues. The CDR3 DNA is TGTGCCACCCGGTCGACTGAAGCTTTCTTT. Encoded protein: CATRSTEAFF.

This chain joins TRBV2 and TRBJ2-2, with D hard to call. V was shortened by 3 bases and J by 8 bases, with 4 bases between the two germline ends. Germline V gene data show CDR1 as SNHLY and CDR2 as FYNNEI. The CDR3 is made up of 11 amino acids. CDR3 residues: CASSDGGELFF. Here the CDR3 DNA reads TGTGCCAGCAGTGACGGTGGGGAGCTGTTTTTT.

This chain joins TRBV3-1 (or the pseudogene TRBV3-2) and TRBJ2-1, with D perhaps matching TRBD2 (6 bases). Germline CDR1 is LGHDT and CDR2 is YNNKEL (reference sequence). The V and J ends lost 0 bases and 3 bases respectively, with 9 bases between them. The CDR3 runs to 15 residues. The CDR3 here is CASSQDPSVYNEQFF. CDR3 in DNA: TGTGCCAGCAGCCAAGATCCTAGCGTCTACAATGAGCAGTTCTTC.

This clone is a singleton in its sample. The chain carries TRBV24-1 and TRBJ1-3, with 7 bases fitting TRBD1. Germline V gives CDR1 KGHDR, CDR2 SFDVKD. V was pared by 4 bases and J by 7 bases, with 6 bases of the junction left unmatched. CDR3 size: 14 residues. CDR3 residues: CATSDPDRANTIYF. Here the CDR3 DNA reads TGTGCCACCAGTGACCCTGACAGGGCCAACACCATATATTTT.

The rearrangement uses TRBV25-1 and TRBJ1-5, with D hard to call. The germline V gene encodes CDR1 MGHDK and CDR2 SYGVNS. The CDR3 is made up of 14 amino acids. The V gene lost 2 bases and the J gene lost 3 bases, with 8 bases spanning the gap. This CDR3 is CASSEGSDNQPQHF. Here the CDR3 DNA reads TGTGCCAGCAGTGAAGGTAGTGACAATCAGCCCCAGCATTTT.